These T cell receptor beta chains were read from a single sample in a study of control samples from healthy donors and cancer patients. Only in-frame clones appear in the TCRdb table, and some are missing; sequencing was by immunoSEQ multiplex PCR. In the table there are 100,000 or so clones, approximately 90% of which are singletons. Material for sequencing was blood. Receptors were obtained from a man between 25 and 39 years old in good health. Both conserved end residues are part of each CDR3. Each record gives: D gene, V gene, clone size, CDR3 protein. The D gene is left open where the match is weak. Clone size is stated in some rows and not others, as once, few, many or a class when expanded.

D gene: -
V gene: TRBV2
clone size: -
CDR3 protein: CASSRVYPDTQYF

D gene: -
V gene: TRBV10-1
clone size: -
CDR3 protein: CASSDARDASSYNEQFF

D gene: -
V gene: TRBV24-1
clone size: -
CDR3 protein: CATSDNPPRTEAFF

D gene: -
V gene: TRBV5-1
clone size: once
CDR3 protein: CASSVELGTGELFF

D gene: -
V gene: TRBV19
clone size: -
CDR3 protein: CASSTSDGGYYGYTF

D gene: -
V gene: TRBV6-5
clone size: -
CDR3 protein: CASSRVGVNTEAFF

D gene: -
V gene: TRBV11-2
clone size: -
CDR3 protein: CASSLDHGRSTDTQYF

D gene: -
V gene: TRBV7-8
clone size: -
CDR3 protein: CASSLEGLKQYF

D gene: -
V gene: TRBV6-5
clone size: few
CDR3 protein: CASSYGQKTEAFF

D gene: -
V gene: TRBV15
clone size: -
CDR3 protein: CATSREGAGNQPQHF

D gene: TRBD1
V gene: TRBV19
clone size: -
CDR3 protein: CATGTGQYSNQPQHF

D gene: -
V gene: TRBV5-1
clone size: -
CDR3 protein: CASSLLRDGRGEQFF

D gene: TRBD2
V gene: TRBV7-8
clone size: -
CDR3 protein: CASSAGTSGRGGDTQYF

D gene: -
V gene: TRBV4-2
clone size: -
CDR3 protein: CASSQESSLNTEAFF

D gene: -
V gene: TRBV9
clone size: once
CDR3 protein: CASSVYGNTEAFF

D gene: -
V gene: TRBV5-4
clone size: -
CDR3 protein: CASSLSGLTYGYTF

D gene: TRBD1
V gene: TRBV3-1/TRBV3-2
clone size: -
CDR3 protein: CASSQGQGRPDTQYF

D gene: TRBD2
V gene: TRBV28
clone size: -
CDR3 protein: CASSFLAGGLHEQYF

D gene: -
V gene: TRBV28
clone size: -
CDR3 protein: CASSFGKGLKLFF

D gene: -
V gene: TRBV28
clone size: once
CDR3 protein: CASRGHLPYEQYF

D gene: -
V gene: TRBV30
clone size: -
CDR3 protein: CAWRSRDDYGYTF

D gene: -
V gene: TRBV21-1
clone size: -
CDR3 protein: CASSKWVLKTQETQYF

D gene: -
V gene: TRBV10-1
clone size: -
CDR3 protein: CASSPPQPQHF

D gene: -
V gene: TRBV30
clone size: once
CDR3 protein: CAWSLSGGTEAFF

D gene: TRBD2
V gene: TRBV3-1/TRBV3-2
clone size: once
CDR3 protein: CASSLRGGRETQYF

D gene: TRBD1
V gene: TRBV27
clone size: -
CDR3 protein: CASSLRGGQPQHF

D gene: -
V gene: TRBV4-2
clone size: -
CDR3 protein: CASSQAEGNLNSPLHF

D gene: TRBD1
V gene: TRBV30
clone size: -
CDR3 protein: CAWSRGQAFF

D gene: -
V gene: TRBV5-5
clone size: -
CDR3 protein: CASSSIQSSGANVLTF

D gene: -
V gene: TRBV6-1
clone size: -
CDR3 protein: CASSDGGLLGSGANVLTF

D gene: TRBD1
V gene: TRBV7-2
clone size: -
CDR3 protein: CASNGGQGKYEQYF

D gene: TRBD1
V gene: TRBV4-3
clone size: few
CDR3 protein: CASSQGTGNNEKLFF

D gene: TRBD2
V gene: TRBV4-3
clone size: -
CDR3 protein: CASSQDEGGPSDTQYF

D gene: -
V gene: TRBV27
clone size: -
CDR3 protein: CASRGAVYTEAFF

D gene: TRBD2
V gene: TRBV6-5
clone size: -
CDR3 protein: CASRETSGTDTQYF

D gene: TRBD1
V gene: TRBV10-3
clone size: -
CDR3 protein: CATSVQTGEGGNTIYF

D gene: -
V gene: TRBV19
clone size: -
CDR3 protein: CASMETGSYNSPLHF

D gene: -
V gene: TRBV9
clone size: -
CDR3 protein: CASSFFLPRTQPSTEAFF

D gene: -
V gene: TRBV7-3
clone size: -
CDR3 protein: CASSPGAGGKETQYF

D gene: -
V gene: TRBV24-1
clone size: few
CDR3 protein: CATSDLSQKETQYF

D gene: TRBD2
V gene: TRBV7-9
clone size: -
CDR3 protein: CASSLGDRLATQYF

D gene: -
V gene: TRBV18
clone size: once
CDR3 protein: CASSHMNTEAFF

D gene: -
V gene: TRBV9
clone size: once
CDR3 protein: CASSPPEAIYEQYF

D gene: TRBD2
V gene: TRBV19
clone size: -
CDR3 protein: CASSIGLAGRDEQFF

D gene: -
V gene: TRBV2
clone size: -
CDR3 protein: CASNGYGNNEQFF